This entry lists 21 T cell receptor beta chains sequenced from one sample in a study of OX40 agonist ivuxolimab in advanced cancers. The table came from immunoSEQ multiplex PCR; TCRdb's copy has only in-frame clones and leaves some out. The sample lists fewer than 65,000 clones, 75% to 90% occurring once. Sample: CD4+ or CD8+ T cells sorted from blood, taken in a trial of the OX40 agonist ivuxolimab. The origin of the receptors is an adult with an advanced solid tumor such as melanoma, head and neck, liver or kidney cancer.

The chain is built from TRBV28 and TRBJ2-1; 8 nucleotides line up with TRBD2. Germline CDR1 MDHEN, CDR2 SYDVKM. The CDR3 spans 19 residues. V shed 4 bases, J shed 2 bases, and the junction held 16 bases outside the gene matches. The CDR3: CASSSGSLGGRLPYNEQFF. DNA of the CDR3: TGTGCCAGCAGTTCCGGTTCTTTGGGCGGGAGGCTCCCCTACAATGAGCAGTTCTTC.

The chain links TRBV5-6 to TRBJ2-7; D ambiguous. V dropped 0 bases and J dropped 1 base, with 5 bases sitting between them. The CDR3 is 13 residues long. Per the germline V gene, CDR1 is SGHDT and CDR2 is YYEEEE. The CDR3 is CASSLDASYEQYF. Here the CDR3 DNA reads TGTGCCAGCAGCTTGGACGCATCCTACGAGCAGTACTTC.

The chain joins TRBV27 to TRBJ2-6; D is possibly TRBD1 or TRBD2 (5 bases each). V lost 5 bases, J lost 13 bases, and 12 bases lay in between. There are 12 residues in the CDR3. The germline V gene encodes CDR1 MNHEY and CDR2 SMNVEV (reference sequence). The CDR3 is CASSPGTRVLTF. The CDR3 bases are TGTGCCAGCAGTCCCGGGACGAGGGTCCTGACTTTC.

In regard to this clone: One end of the junction is discordant with germline, which a read error may explain. The J gene is TRBJ2-3, the V gene TRBV7-7, with 8 bases matching TRBD1. The CDR3 consists of 14 residues. Germline-derived CDR1 and CDR2 are SSHAT and FNYEAQ (reference sequence). CDR3 sequence: CASSPTGGTDTQYF. CDR3 DNA: TGTGCTAGCAGCCCGACAGGGGGCACAGATACGCAGTATTTT.

V is TRBV7-2 and J is TRBJ1-1; D remains ambiguous. There are 13 residues in the CDR3. CDR1 and CDR2 from the germline V gene are SGHTA and FQGNSA. V gave up 2 bases and J gave up 1 base, with 5 bases separating them. The DNA of the CDR3 is TGTGCCAGCAGCTTACAGCGGAACACTGAAGCTTTCTTT. Protein product: CASSLQRNTEAFF.

The chain couples TRBV4-2 to TRBJ1-3; possibly TRBD1 for D (5 bases). V shed 0 bases and J shed 0 bases, with 15 bases lying between them. The CDR3 runs to 18 residues. Per germline, CDR1 LGHNA and CDR2 YNFKEQ. CDR3 residues: CASSQDHRGPSSGNTIYF. CDR3 nucleotides: TGTGCCAGCAGCCAAGATCATAGGGGCCCCTCCTCTGGAAACACCATATATTTT.

The J gene is TRBJ1-4, the V gene TRBV25-1; 7 bases match TRBD1. The V gene's germline CDR1 is MGHDK and CDR2 SYGVNS. Trimming cost V 0 bases and J 3 bases; bases outside gene matches: 4. The CDR3 covers 16 residues. For the CDR3, the DNA is TGTGCCAGCAGTGAATATAGAGGGGGCGCTAATGAAAAACTGTTTTTT. Its translation is CASSEYRGGANEKLFF.

The rearrangement links TRBV28 to TRBJ2-1; perhaps TRBD2 as D (6 bases). CDR3 length equals 16 residues. The V end lost 4 bases, the J end lost 4 bases, and 17 bases lay between the germline ends. Germline values: CDR1 MDHEN, CDR2 SYDVKM. CDR3: CASSSAKLAGYNEQFF. For the CDR3, the DNA is TGTGCCAGCAGTTCCGCAAAACTAGCAGGTTACAATGAGCAGTTCTTC.

The V gene is TRBV5-1, the J gene TRBJ2-5; D gene uncertain. Per the germline V gene, CDR1 is SGHRS and CDR2 is YFSETQ. CDR3 length equals 14 residues. V dropped 0 bases and J dropped 3 bases, with 9 bases sitting between them. The CDR3 protein is CASSLAAAKETQYF. The CDR3 nucleotides read TGCGCCAGCAGCTTGGCGGCGGCGAAAGAGACCCAGTACTTC. The full variable domain, in which reference TRBV5-1 and TRBJ2-5 provide the parts outside the CDR3, is KAGVTQTPRYLIKTRGQQVTLSCSPISGHRSVSWYQQTPGQGLQFLFEYFSETQRNKGNFPGRFSGRQFSNSRSEMNVSTLELGDSALYLCASSLAAAKETQYFGPGTRLLVL.

CDR3 sequence (DNA): TGTGCCAGCTTGCGGGAGTCGAACACCGGGGAGCTGTTTTTT. It specifies CASLRESNTGELFF. This sequence joins TRBV2 and TRBJ2-2, with TRBD2 matching 7 bases. V was pared by 8 bases and J by 0 bases, with 3 bases of the junction left unmatched. The CDR3 spans 14 residues. Germline CDR1 SNHLY, CDR2 FYNNEI.

This clone was seen only a few times. V and J are TRBV4-3 and TRBJ2-7; TRBD2 might be the D (5 bases). The CDR3 consists of 15 residues. Germline values: CDR1 LGHNA, CDR2 YSLEER. Trimming took off 1 base at V and 3 bases at J, with 13 bases between the two ends. CDR3 loop: CASSQVRTGFYEQYF. Here the CDR3 DNA reads TGCGCCAGCAGCCAAGTCCGGACTGGATTCTACGAGCAGTACTTC.

V is TRBV5-1 and J is TRBJ1-2, with a possible D match to TRBD1 (5 bases). Trimming pared 4 bases from V and 3 bases from J, leaving 13 bases between. The germline CDR1 and CDR2 sequences are SGHRS and YFSETQ. The CDR3 has 14 amino acids. As DNA, the CDR3 is TGCGCCAGCAGCCCTCTTCCGGGGGACTATGGCTACACCTTC. It codes for CASSPLPGDYGYTF.

This sequence joins TRBV5-1 and TRBJ2-5, with 9 bases fitting TRBD1. Gene TRBJ2-7 matches the end of the DNA better, so the J call may be wrong. Germline V lookup: CDR1 SGHRS, CDR2 YFSETQ. The CDR3 loop spans 16 amino acids. CDR3 nucleotides: TGCGCCAGCAGCTTGGGGGGACAGGGAGGATCCTACGAGCAGTACTTC. Amino acid sequence: CASSLGGQGGSYEQYF.

The V and J genes are TRBV10-3 and TRBJ2-3; perhaps TRBD2 as D (7 bases). Germline CDR1 reads ENHRY; CDR2 reads SYGVKD. CDR3 length: 15 amino acids. The V and J ends lost 4 bases and 2 bases respectively, with 13 bases between them. The CDR3 reads CAISGRGANTDTQYF. CDR3 in DNA: TGTGCCATCAGTGGTCGGGGGGCGAACACAGATACGCAGTATTTT.

V usage is TRBV9 and J usage is TRBJ1-6; maybe TRBD1 (6 bases). V lost 2 bases to trimming and J lost 7 bases, with 10 bases between them. CDR1 SGDLS and CDR2 YYNGEE come from the germline V gene. The CDR3 has 14 amino acids. The DNA for the CDR3 is TGTGCCAGCAGCGTGGGGGCGGGGAATTCACCCCTCCACTTT. As protein: CASSVGAGNSPLHF.

This chain's CDR3 is CASSLDHYNEQFF. The CDR3 DNA reads TGTGCCAGCAGCTTGGACCACTACAATGAGCAGTTCTTC. The chain recombines TRBV7-8 with TRBJ2-1; no reliable D call. The germline V and J ends were trimmed by 3 bases and 3 bases, with 6 bases remaining between them. Germline V gene data show CDR1 as SGHVS and CDR2 as FQNEAQ. The CDR3 extends over 13 amino acids.

This sequence joins TRBV15 and TRBJ1-4; D is undetermined. The CDR3 runs to 16 residues. V lost 2 bases, J lost 4 bases, and 14 bases lay in between. CDR1 LNHNV and CDR2 YYDKDF come from the germline V gene (reference sequence). Here the CDR3 reads CATSRPNSFNNEKLFF. Here the CDR3 DNA reads TGTGCCACCAGCAGACCCAACAGCTTTAATAATGAAAAACTGTTTTTT.

This chain connects TRBV15 to TRBJ2-7; possibly TRBD1 or TRBD2 for D (5 bases each). This CDR3 region has 15 residues. V was cut by 0 bases and J by 2 bases, with 11 bases left in between. Germline V lookup: CDR1 LNHNV, CDR2 YYDKDF (reference sequence). In nucleotides, the CDR3 is TGTGCCACCAGCAGAGATCGGGGCGGCGCCTACGAGCAGTACTTC. Translation: CATSRDRGGAYEQYF.

The J gene is TRBJ2-2, the V gene TRBV6-1; D possibly corresponds to TRBD1 (6 bases). Germline assignment: CDR1 MNHNS and CDR2 SASEGT. The CDR3 sequence is 14 residues long. Trimming took 6 bases from V and 2 from J, leaving 10 bases between them. Written as DNA, the CDR3 is TGTGCCAGCAGAAAGGACAGAAACACCGGGGAGCTGTTTTTT. Its protein is CASRKDRNTGELFF.

The chain carries TRBV29-1 and TRBJ2-3; D not resolved. Germline-derived CDR1 and CDR2 are SQVTM and ANQGSEA. V lost 3 bases, J lost 6 bases, and 10 bases lay in between. CDR3 size: 12 residues. Here the CDR3 DNA reads TGCAGCGTTGAGATCCTGGGGGATACGCAGTATTTT. This encodes CSVEILGDTQYF.

The V call is TRBV19, the J call TRBJ1-5; D unclear. Between the trimmed V and J ends, which lost 0 bases and 8 bases, there was a span of 8 bases. This CDR3 is 13 amino acids long. CDR1 LNHDA and CDR2 SQIVND come from the germline V gene (reference sequence). The CDR3: CASSIDGTKPQHF. The CDR3 DNA sequence: TGTGCCAGTAGTATAGACGGTACGAAGCCCCAGCATTTT.